This is a list of T cell receptor beta chains from one sample in a study of shared clonotypes between healthy human individuals. Some clones are missing from TCRdb's copy, which holds only in-frame ones; the method was immunoSEQ multiplex PCR. The data show fewer than 650,000 clones, just over 75% seen once. Sequenced material: PBMCs. These receptor sequences come from a woman aged 40 to 50 in good health. Some clones in this sample may be carry-over from other donors' samples. Both conserved end residues are part of each CDR3. The D gene is left open where the match is weak. The listing skips clone size in some rows; elsewhere it reads once, few, many or a size class.

TRBJ1-1 | . | TRBV28 | . | CASSLEGGLMNTEAFF | TGTGCCAGCAGTCTAGAGGGGGGGCTTATGAACACTGAAGCTTTCTTT
TRBJ1-2 | . | TRBV6-5 | . | CASSYVGTGYGYTF | TGTGCCAGCAGTTACGTCGGGACGGGCTATGGCTACACCTTC
TRBJ2-5 | . | TRBV7-2 | . | CASSQDSGSGETQYF | TGTGCCAGCAGCCAGGACTCGGGGAGCGGAGAGACCCAGTACTTC
TRBJ1-4 | TRBD1 | TRBV5-1 | . | CASARQGNEKLFF | TGCGCCAGCGCCAGACAGGGGAACGAAAAACTGTTTTTT
TRBJ1-6 | TRBD1 | TRBV6-4 | few | CASSDSTGGNSPLHF | TGTGCCAGCAGTGACTCGACAGGGGGCAATTCACCCCTCCACTTT
TRBJ2-2 | . | TRBV5-1 | . | CATSFANTGELFF | TGCGCCACCAGCTTCGCGAACACCGGGGAGCTGTTTTTT
TRBJ2-1 | . | TRBV29-1 | . | CSVSITRSNEQFF | TGCAGCGTTTCTATCACCCGGTCCAATGAGCAGTTCTTC
TRBJ1-2 | . | TRBV28 | once | CASSLLAGYTF | TGTGCCAGCAGTTTGCTGGCTGGCTACACCTTC
TRBJ2-3 | TRBD1 | TRBV4-1 | few | CASSQASGQGPADTQYF | TGCGCCAGCAGCCAAGCCTCGGGACAGGGGCCAGCAGATACGCAGTATTTT
TRBJ2-1 | TRBD2 | TRBV19 | . | CASASGSYNEQFF | TGTGCCAGTGCTAGCGGCTCCTACAATGAGCAGTTCTTC
TRBJ2-3 | TRBD2 | TRBV30 | . | CARGLAGETDTQYF | TGTGCCCGAGGGCTAGCGGGAGAAACAGATACGCAGTATTTT
TRBJ1-1 | . | TRBV5-6 | . | CASSLAYSWGGSNAEAFF | TGTGCCAGCAGCTTGGCCTATTCCTGGGGGGGTAGTAATGCTGAAGCTTTCTTT
TRBJ2-1 | TRBD2 | TRBV5-1 | . | CASSILAAGSYNEQFF | TGCGCCAGCAGTATTCTAGCGGCTGGATCGTACAATGAGCAGTTCTTC
TRBJ1-5 | . | TRBV19 | . | CASSEGVGRGNQPQHF | TGTGCCAGTAGTGAAGGAGTGGGAAGGGGCAATCAGCCCCAGCATTTT
TRBJ2-1 | . | TRBV10-3 | . | CAISEQEDTEQFF | TGTGCCATCAGTGAACAGGAAGATACTGAGCAGTTCTTC
TRBJ1-1 | TRBD1 | TRBV11-2 | . | CASSSLQGDTEAFF | TGTGCCAGCAGCTCCCTTCAGGGGGACACTGAAGCTTTCTTT
TRBJ1-4 | TRBD1 | TRBV11-2 | . | CASSFTTGTNEKLFF | TGTGCCAGCAGCTTTACGACAGGGACTAATGAAAAACTGTTTTTT
TRBJ1-5 | . | TRBV19 | . | CASSSLRGYNQPQHF | TGTGCCAGTAGTTCTCTCAGGGGTTACAATCAGCCCCAGCATTTT
TRBJ2-1 | . | TRBV4-2 | . | CASSQEPPREQFF | TGTGCCAGCAGCCAAGAACCCCCCCGGGAGCAGTTCTTC
TRBJ1-6 | . | TRBV14 | few | CASSRRWSGNSPLHF | TGTGCCAGCAGCCGCCGATGGTCGGGTAATTCACCCCTCCACTTT
TRBJ2-5 | . | TRBV10-3 | . | CAISDTGRTYQETQYF | TGTGCCATCAGTGATACTGGACGGACGTACCAAGAGACCCAGTACTTC
TRBJ2-7 | TRBD1 | TRBV30 | . | CAAPRTGISYEQYF | TGTGCCGCACCCAGGACAGGGATCTCCTACGAGCAGTACTTC
TRBJ2-1 | . | TRBV5-4 | . | CASSQDSGNEQFF | TGTGCCAGCAGTCAGGACAGCGGCAATGAGCAGTTCTTC
TRBJ2-3 | TRBD1 | TRBV27 | . | CASSGGTGERGTQYF | TGTGCCAGCAGTGGGGGGACAGGGGAGAGGGGTACGCAGTATTTT
TRBJ2-1 | . | TRBV19 | . | CASSPGPTSGEQFF | TGTGCCAGTAGTCCCGGACCCACCTCGGGTGAGCAGTTCTTC
TRBJ1-1 | . | TRBV27 | . | CASSSNREPVTEAFF | TGTGCCAGCAGTTCCAACAGGGAGCCAGTCACTGAAGCTTTCTTT
TRBJ1-4 | . | TRBV15 | . | CATSRAAGWDEKLFF | TGTGCCACCAGCAGAGCGGCCGGATGGGATGAAAAACTGTTTTTT
TRBJ1-2 | . | TRBV4-1 | . | CASSQVGSYYGYTF | TGCGCCAGCAGCCAAGTTGGCAGCTACTATGGCTACACCTTC
TRBJ2-7 | TRBD2 | TRBV7-9 | . | CASSLGLAGPYEQYF | TGTGCCAGCAGCTTAGGTCTAGCGGGACCCTACGAGCAGTACTTC
TRBJ2-7 | . | TRBV6-6 | . | CASRLQGSEQYF | TGTGCCAGCAGACTGCAGGGCAGCGAGCAGTACTTC
TRBJ2-1 | . | TRBV28 | . | CASATSSYNEQFF | TGTGCCAGCGCTACCAGCTCCTACAATGAGCAGTTCTTC
TRBJ2-5 | . | TRBV18 | . | CASSPRVAPKRWGQYF | TGTGCCAGCTCACCACGGGTAGCGCCCAAAAGATGGGGCCAGTACTTC
TRBJ1-3 | . | TRBV7-2 | few | CASSLRTGEPHSGNTIYF | TGTGCCAGCAGCTTAAGAACAGGCGAACCCCACTCTGGAAACACCATATATTTT
TRBJ1-3 | . | TRBV28 | . | CASSLGIGTYYRNTIYF | TGTGCCAGCAGTCTCGGGATCGGGACCTATTACAGAAACACCATATATTTT
TRBJ2-3 | . | TRBV7-3 | . | CASSVTGSDTQYF | TGTGCCAGCAGCGTCACAGGGTCGGATACGCAGTATTTT
TRBJ2-1 | TRBD2 | TRBV19 | . | CASSPRVGAGVGNNEQFF | TGTGCCAGTAGTCCCCGCGTGGGAGCGGGAGTCGGGAACAATGAGCAGTTCTTC
TRBJ2-2 | . | TRBV5-1 | . | CASSLAPTGELFF | TGCGCCAGCAGCTTGGCACCCACCGGGGAGCTGTTTTTT
TRBJ2-7 | TRBD2 | TRBV27 | . | CASSAGTSGYEQYF | TGTGCCAGCAGTGCCGGGACTAGCGGCTACGAGCAGTACTTC
TRBJ1-6 | . | TRBV2 | once | CASSGGAMDSPLHF | TGTGCCAGCAGTGGGGGGGCTATGGATTCACCCCTCCACTTT
TRBJ2-7 | TRBD2 | TRBV10-3 | . | CAISETSDYEQYF | TGTGCCATCAGTGAGACTAGCGACTACGAGCAGTACTTC
TRBJ2-3 | TRBD2 | TRBV9 | . | CASRPGTSGITDTQYF | TGTGCCAGCAGGCCCGGGACTAGCGGGATAACAGATACGCAGTATTTT
TRBJ1-1 | . | TRBV10-2 | . | CASSEFGRGAEAFF | TGCGCCAGCAGTGAGTTCGGGAGGGGAGCTGAAGCTTTCTTT
TRBJ2-1 | . | TRBV7-9 | few | CASSLGSMGGPYNEQFF | TGTGCCAGCAGCTTAGGGTCTATGGGAGGTCCCTACAATGAGCAGTTCTTC
TRBJ1-1 | . | TRBV7-8 | . | CASSRTEANTEAFF | TGTGCCAGCAGCCGGACAGAGGCGAACACTGAAGCTTTCTTT